The rows below give T cell receptor beta chains drawn from one sample of a study of blood T cells in healthy people across ages. TCRdb used MiXCR to reprocess the 5' RACE reads, holding one entry per CDR3 protein. This table has 800,000 to 1,000,000 distinct CDR3 sequences, around 46% appearing once. Input material: blood. The source of these receptors is a man younger than 40 in good health. Each CDR3 is given with its conserved first and last residue. Fields, in order: J gene, clone size, D gene, V gene, CDR3 protein, CDR3 DNA. The D gene is left open where the match is weak. The size field is filled for only some rows; it gives once, few, many or a size class.

J gene: TRBJ2-1
clone size: -
D gene: TRBD1
V gene: TRBV29-1
CDR3 protein: CSVEGRQGTYNEQFF
CDR3 DNA: TGCAGCGTTGAAGGCCGACAGGGGACCTACAATGAGCAGTTCTTC

J gene: TRBJ1-4
clone size: -
D gene: TRBD1
V gene: TRBV3-1
CDR3 protein: CASSPKGDRVATNEKLFF
CDR3 DNA: TGTGCCAGCAGCCCCAAAGGGGACAGGGTGGCAACTAATGAAAAACTGTTTTTT

J gene: TRBJ2-5
clone size: -
D gene: -
V gene: TRBV6-1
CDR3 protein: CASIVGGRQETQYF
CDR3 DNA: TGTGCCAGCATAGTGGGGGGACGGCAAGAGACCCAGTACTTC

J gene: TRBJ2-4
clone size: few
D gene: TRBD2
V gene: TRBV7-2
CDR3 protein: CASSLEGLGINIQYF
CDR3 DNA: TGTGCCAGCAGCTTAGAGGGACTAGGGATCAACATTCAGTACTTC

J gene: TRBJ2-7
clone size: -
D gene: TRBD1
V gene: TRBV29-1
CDR3 protein: CSVMTGTEQYF
CDR3 DNA: TGCAGCGTCATGACAGGGACCGAGCAGTACTTC

J gene: TRBJ1-2
clone size: -
D gene: -
V gene: TRBV25-1
CDR3 protein: CASSITGNYGYTF
CDR3 DNA: TGTGCCAGCAGCATCACAGGGAACTATGGCTACACCTTC

J gene: TRBJ1-5
clone size: -
D gene: -
V gene: TRBV27
CDR3 protein: CASSSTTGPDQPQHF
CDR3 DNA: TGTGCCAGCAGTTCCACTACCGGGCCCGATCAGCCCCAGCATTTT

J gene: TRBJ1-2
clone size: -
D gene: TRBD1
V gene: TRBV6-2/TRBV6-3
CDR3 protein: CASRPPGTGFYGYTF
CDR3 DNA: TGTGCCAGCAGACCCCCTGGGACAGGGTTTTATGGCTACACCTTC

J gene: TRBJ2-3
clone size: -
D gene: TRBD1
V gene: TRBV4-1
CDR3 protein: CASSRPGTGEDTQYF
CDR3 DNA: TGCGCCAGCAGCCGTCCCGGGACAGGGGAAGATACGCAGTATTTT

J gene: TRBJ1-4
clone size: few
D gene: TRBD1
V gene: TRBV5-5
CDR3 protein: CASSSPGQGVEKLFF
CDR3 DNA: TGTGCCAGCAGCTCGCCGGGACAGGGGGTAGAAAAACTGTTTTTT

J gene: TRBJ1-5
clone size: -
D gene: -
V gene: TRBV10-3
CDR3 protein: CAISGDKDSNQPQHF
CDR3 DNA: TGTGCCATCAGTGGGGACAAGGATAGCAATCAGCCCCAGCATTTT

J gene: TRBJ2-1
clone size: -
D gene: -
V gene: TRBV24-1
CDR3 protein: CATSDFMATDNEQFF
CDR3 DNA: TGTGCCACCAGTGATTTCATGGCGACGGACAATGAGCAGTTCTTC

J gene: TRBJ2-3
clone size: -
D gene: TRBD1
V gene: TRBV7-6
CDR3 protein: CASSPRGTRGPDTQYF
CDR3 DNA: TGTGCCAGCAGTCCCCGTGGGACCAGGGGGCCAGATACGCAGTATTTT

J gene: TRBJ1-5
clone size: -
D gene: -
V gene: TRBV3-1
CDR3 protein: CASSQAGLNQPQHF
CDR3 DNA: TGTGCCAGCAGCCAAGCAGGGCTCAATCAGCCCCAGCATTTT

J gene: TRBJ2-5
clone size: -
D gene: TRBD1
V gene: TRBV3-1
CDR3 protein: CASSPGTGGEWIETQYF
CDR3 DNA: TGTGCCAGCAGCCCCGGGACAGGGGGCGAGTGGATAGAGACCCAGTACTTC

J gene: TRBJ2-7
clone size: few
D gene: TRBD2
V gene: TRBV2
CDR3 protein: CASSSGGASYEQYF
CDR3 DNA: TGTGCTAGCAGTAGCGGGGGGGCTTCTTACGAGCAGTACTTC

J gene: TRBJ1-5
clone size: -
D gene: -
V gene: TRBV6-1
CDR3 protein: CASSENRDQHF
CDR3 DNA: TGTGCCAGCAGTGAAAACCGGGACCAGCATTTT

J gene: TRBJ2-5
clone size: -
D gene: TRBD2
V gene: TRBV7-2
CDR3 protein: CASSNGLAGGIQETQYF
CDR3 DNA: TGTGCCAGCAGTAACGGACTAGCGGGGGGGATACAAGAGACCCAGTACTTC

J gene: TRBJ2-5
clone size: -
D gene: -
V gene: TRBV12-3/TRBV12-4
CDR3 protein: CASSPTQMRSGQETQYF
CDR3 DNA: TGTGCCAGCAGCCCAACCCAGATGAGGAGCGGACAAGAGACCCAGTACTTC

J gene: TRBJ1-6
clone size: -
D gene: -
V gene: TRBV5-1
CDR3 protein: CASSLDSPANSPLHF
CDR3 DNA: TGCGCCAGCAGCTTGGACTCCCCAGCTAATTCACCCCTCCACTTT

J gene: TRBJ2-7
clone size: few
D gene: TRBD1
V gene: TRBV18
CDR3 protein: CASSKDRGSEQYF
CDR3 DNA: TGTGCCAGCTCAAAAGACAGGGGCTCCGAGCAGTACTTC

J gene: TRBJ1-2
clone size: -
D gene: -
V gene: TRBV6-5
CDR3 protein: CASSGAGENYGYTF
CDR3 DNA: TGTGCCAGCAGTGGGGCAGGAGAGAACTATGGCTACACCTTC

J gene: TRBJ2-4
clone size: -
D gene: TRBD1
V gene: TRBV20-1
CDR3 protein: CSGGGQGAKNIQYF
CDR3 DNA: TGCAGTGGGGGCGGACAGGGGGCCAAAAACATTCAGTACTTC

J gene: TRBJ2-2
clone size: -
D gene: -
V gene: TRBV5-1
CDR3 protein: CASSLGKGSGELFF
CDR3 DNA: TGCGCCAGCAGCTTGGGGAAAGGTTCCGGGGAGCTGTTTTTT

J gene: TRBJ2-1
clone size: -
D gene: TRBD2
V gene: TRBV4-1
CDR3 protein: CASSQVSGGATSEQFF
CDR3 DNA: TGCGCCAGCAGCCAAGTCAGCGGGGGGGCGACCAGTGAGCAGTTCTTC

J gene: TRBJ1-2
clone size: -
D gene: TRBD1
V gene: TRBV10-3
CDR3 protein: CAISESLEDRGRNGYTF
CDR3 DNA: TGTGCCATCAGTGAGTCGTTAGAGGACAGGGGGCGAAATGGCTACACCTTC

J gene: TRBJ2-5
clone size: few
D gene: TRBD2
V gene: TRBV20-1
CDR3 protein: CSARDLGLAGVETQYF
CDR3 DNA: TGCAGTGCTAGAGACCTGGGACTAGCGGGGGTAGAGACCCAGTACTTC

J gene: TRBJ2-5
clone size: -
D gene: -
V gene: TRBV5-4
CDR3 protein: CASSAHGGLGETQYF
CDR3 DNA: TGTGCCAGCAGCGCACACGGGGGGCTAGGGGAGACCCAGTACTTC

J gene: TRBJ2-1
clone size: -
D gene: TRBD2
V gene: TRBV4-1
CDR3 protein: CASSPVGRGAYNEQFF
CDR3 DNA: TGCGCCAGCAGCCCGGTAGGGCGGGGGGCCTACAATGAGCAGTTCTTC

J gene: TRBJ2-7
clone size: many
D gene: -
V gene: TRBV5-1
CDR3 protein: CASSLGQRYEQYF
CDR3 DNA: TGTGCCAGCAGTTTAGGACAGCGCTACGAGCAGTACTTC

J gene: TRBJ1-6
clone size: -
D gene: -
V gene: TRBV20-1
CDR3 protein: CSARLGGSSPLHF
CDR3 DNA: TGCAGTGCTAGATTGGGGGGAAGTTCACCCCTCCACTTT

J gene: TRBJ2-5
clone size: few
D gene: -
V gene: TRBV11-1
CDR3 protein: CASSLDPLLMEETQYF
CDR3 DNA: TGTGCCAGCAGCTTAGACCCGTTACTAATGGAAGAGACCCAGTACTTC

J gene: TRBJ2-7
clone size: -
D gene: -
V gene: TRBV27
CDR3 protein: CASRSGPGSYEQYF
CDR3 DNA: TGTGCCAGCAGGTCGGGGCCCGGATCCTACGAGCAGTACTTC

J gene: TRBJ1-6
clone size: -
D gene: TRBD1
V gene: TRBV6-5
CDR3 protein: CASSYRRQGAPYNSPLHF
CDR3 DNA: TGTGCCAGCAGTTACCGGAGACAGGGGGCCCCCTATAATTCACCCCTCCACTTT

J gene: TRBJ1-1
clone size: few
D gene: -
V gene: TRBV7-2
CDR3 protein: CASSFAGIEAFF
CDR3 DNA: TGTGCCAGCAGCTTTGCTGGAATTGAAGCTTTCTTT

J gene: TRBJ2-5
clone size: -
D gene: -
V gene: TRBV20-1
CDR3 protein: CSARRGGRETQYF
CDR3 DNA: TGCAGTGCTAGGAGGGGGGGAAGAGAGACCCAGTACTTC

J gene: TRBJ2-1
clone size: -
D gene: -
V gene: TRBV24-1
CDR3 protein: CATSDFNEQFF
CDR3 DNA: TGTGCCACCAGTGATTTCAATGAGCAGTTCTTC

J gene: TRBJ1-3
clone size: -
D gene: -
V gene: TRBV29-1
CDR3 protein: CSGKTQGNTIYF
CDR3 DNA: TGCAGCGGGAAGACCCAAGGAAACACCATATATTTT